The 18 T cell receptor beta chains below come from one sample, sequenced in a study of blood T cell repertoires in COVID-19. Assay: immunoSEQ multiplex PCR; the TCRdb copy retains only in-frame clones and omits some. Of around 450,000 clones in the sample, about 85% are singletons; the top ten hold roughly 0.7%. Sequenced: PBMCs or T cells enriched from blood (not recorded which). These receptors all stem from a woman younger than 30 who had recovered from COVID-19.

The CDR3: CASSIGQGYQPQHF. The CDR3 DNA sequence: TGTGCCAGCAGCATAGGACAGGGCTATCAGCCCCAGCATTTT. The chain recombines TRBV5-5 with TRBJ1-5, with 8 bases that match TRBD1. After removal of 4 bases from V and 5 bases from J, the junction contained 5 bases not matched to a gene. Germline V lookup: CDR1 SGHKS, CDR2 YYEKEE (reference sequence). This CDR3 region has 14 residues.

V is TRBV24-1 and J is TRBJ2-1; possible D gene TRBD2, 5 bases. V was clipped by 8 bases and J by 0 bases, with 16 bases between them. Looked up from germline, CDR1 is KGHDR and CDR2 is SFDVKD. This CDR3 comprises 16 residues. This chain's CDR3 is CATTPGIPDSYNEQFF. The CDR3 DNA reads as TGTGCCACCACACCCGGGATCCCTGACTCCTACAATGAGCAGTTCTTC.

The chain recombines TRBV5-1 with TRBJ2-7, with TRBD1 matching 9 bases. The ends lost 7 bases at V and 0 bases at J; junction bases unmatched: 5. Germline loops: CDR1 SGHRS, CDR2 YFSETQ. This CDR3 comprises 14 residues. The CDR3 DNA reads TGCGCCAGCGGCACAGGGGGCTTCTCCTACGAGCAGTACTTC. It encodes CASGTGGFSYEQYF.

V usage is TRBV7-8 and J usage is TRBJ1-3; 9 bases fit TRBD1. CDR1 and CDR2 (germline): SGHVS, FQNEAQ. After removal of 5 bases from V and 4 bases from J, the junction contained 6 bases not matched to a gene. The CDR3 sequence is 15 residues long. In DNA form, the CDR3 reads TGTGCCAGCAGCGGAGGGACAGGGTCCGGAAACACCATATATTTT. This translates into CASSGGTGSGNTIYF.

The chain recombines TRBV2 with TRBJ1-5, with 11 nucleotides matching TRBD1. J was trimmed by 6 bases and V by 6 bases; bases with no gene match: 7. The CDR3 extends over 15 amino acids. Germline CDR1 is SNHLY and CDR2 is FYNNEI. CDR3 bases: TGTGCCAGCAGCTCTGGGACAGGGGGTGGTCAGCCCCAGCATTTT. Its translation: CASSSGTGGGQPQHF.

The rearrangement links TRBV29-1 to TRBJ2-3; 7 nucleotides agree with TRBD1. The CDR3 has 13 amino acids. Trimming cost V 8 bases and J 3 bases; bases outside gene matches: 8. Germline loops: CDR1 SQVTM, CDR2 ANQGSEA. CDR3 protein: CSFLKGQTDTQYF. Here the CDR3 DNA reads TGCAGCTTCCTGAAGGGACAGACAGATACGCAGTATTTT.

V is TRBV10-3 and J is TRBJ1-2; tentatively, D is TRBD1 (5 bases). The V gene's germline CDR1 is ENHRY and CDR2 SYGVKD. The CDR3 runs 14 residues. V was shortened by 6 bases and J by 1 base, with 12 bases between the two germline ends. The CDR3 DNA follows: TGTGCCATCAGGGTGGACACCAATAACTATGGCTACACCTTC. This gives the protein CAIRVDTNNYGYTF.

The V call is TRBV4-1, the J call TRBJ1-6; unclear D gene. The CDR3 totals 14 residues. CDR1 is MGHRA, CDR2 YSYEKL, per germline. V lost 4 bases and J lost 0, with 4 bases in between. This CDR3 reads CASSPLSYNSPLHF. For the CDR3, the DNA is TGCGCCAGCAGCCCCCTCTCCTATAATTCACCCCTCCACTTT.

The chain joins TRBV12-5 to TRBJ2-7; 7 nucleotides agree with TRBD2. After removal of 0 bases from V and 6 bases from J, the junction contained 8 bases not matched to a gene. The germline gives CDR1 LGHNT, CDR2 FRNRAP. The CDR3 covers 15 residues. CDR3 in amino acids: CASGLVEAGVGEQYF. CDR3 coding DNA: TGTGCTAGTGGTTTGGTAGAGGCGGGGGTTGGCGAGCAGTACTTC.

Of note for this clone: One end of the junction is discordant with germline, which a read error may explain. The CDR3, as DNA: TGTGCCACCAGCGGAGACAGAAACTATGGCTACACCTTC. This sequence encodes CATSGDRNYGYTF. V gene TRBV15 combines with J gene TRBJ1-2; D is possibly TRBD1 (5 bases). CDR1 is LNHNV, CDR2 YYDKDF, per germline (reference sequence). The CDR3 runs 13 residues.

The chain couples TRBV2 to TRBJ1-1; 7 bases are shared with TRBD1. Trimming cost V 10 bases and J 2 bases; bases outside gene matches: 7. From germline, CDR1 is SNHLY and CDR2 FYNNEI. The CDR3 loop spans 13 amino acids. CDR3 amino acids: CATNYRGNTEAFF. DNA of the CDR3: TGTGCCACCAACTACAGGGGAAACACTGAAGCTTTCTTT.

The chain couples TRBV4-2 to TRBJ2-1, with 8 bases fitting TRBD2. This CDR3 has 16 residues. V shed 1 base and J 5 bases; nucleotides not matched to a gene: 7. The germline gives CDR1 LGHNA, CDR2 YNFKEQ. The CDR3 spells CASSQVLLAGHNEQFF. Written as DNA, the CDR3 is TGTGCCAGCAGCCAAGTTCTGCTAGCGGGCCACAATGAGCAGTTCTTC.

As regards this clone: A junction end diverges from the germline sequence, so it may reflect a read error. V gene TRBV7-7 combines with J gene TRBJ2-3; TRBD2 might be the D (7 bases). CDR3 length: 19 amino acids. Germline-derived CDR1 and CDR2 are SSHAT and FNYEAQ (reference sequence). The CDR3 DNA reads TGTGCTAGCAGCTTAGCGGCGGGGGATGGGGACACGTACACAGATACGCAGTATTTT. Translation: CASSLAAGDGDTYTDTQYF.

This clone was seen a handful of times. CDR3 in amino acids: CASSFLDRLRTFEQYF. In DNA form, the CDR3 reads TGTGCCAGCAGTTTTCTGGACAGACTACGTACCTTCGAGCAGTACTTC. This rearrangement joins TRBV28 to TRBJ2-7, with D possibly matching TRBD1 (6 bases). V was trimmed by 3 bases and J by 6 bases, leaving 21 bases between them. The germline V gene has CDR1 MDHEN and CDR2 SYDVKM. The length of the CDR3 is 16 residues.

CDR3 residues: CASSTALSSYEQYF. The CDR3 nucleotides read TGTGCCAGCAGCACCGCTCTGAGCTCCTACGAGCAGTACTTC. V is TRBV21-1 and J is TRBJ2-7; the table's D gene call, TRBD2, was not cross checked with the DNA. TRBV21-1 is a listed pseudogene. The CDR3 runs to 14 residues.

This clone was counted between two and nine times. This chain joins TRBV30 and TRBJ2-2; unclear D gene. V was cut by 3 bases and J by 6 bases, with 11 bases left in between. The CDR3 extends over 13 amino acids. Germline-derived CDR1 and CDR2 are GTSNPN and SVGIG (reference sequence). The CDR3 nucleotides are TGTGCCTGGAGCCCCTTTGCAGCCGGGGAGCTGTTTTTT. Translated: CAWSPFAAGELFF.

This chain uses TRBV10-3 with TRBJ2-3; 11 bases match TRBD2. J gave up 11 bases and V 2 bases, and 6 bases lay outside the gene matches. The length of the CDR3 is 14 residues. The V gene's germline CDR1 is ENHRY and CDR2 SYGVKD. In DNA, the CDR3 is TGTGCCATCAGTGAGCCAGCTAGCGGGGGGAGGCAGTATTTT. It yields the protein CAISEPASGGRQYF.

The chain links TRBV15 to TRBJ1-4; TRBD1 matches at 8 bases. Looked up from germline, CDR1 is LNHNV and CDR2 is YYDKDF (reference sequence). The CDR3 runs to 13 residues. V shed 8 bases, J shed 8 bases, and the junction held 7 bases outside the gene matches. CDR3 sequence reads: CATRTGPGEKLFF. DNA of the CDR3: TGTGCCACCCGGACAGGGCCGGGAGAAAAACTGTTTTTT.